This TCR beta chain was obtained from a study of CXCR3-negative and CXCR3-positive naive CD8 T cells. The study made its TRB cDNA libraries by 5' RACE, adding UMI labels. For each CDR3 protein, TCRdb gives one entry from its re-call of the 5' RACE reads, without DNA. The repertoire table contains 84,000 or so distinct CDR3 sequences. About this clonotype: Antigen: not known.

The CDR3 extends over 16 amino acids. Germline V lookup: CDR1 DFQATT, CDR2 SNEGSKA (reference sequence). Study-wide results and caveats: Post-cryopreservation CXCR3 expression was partly diminished, and the bulk of assays employed fresh PBMCs. TRB CDR3s of CXCR3-positive naive cells were more hydrophobic than those of CXCR3-negative naive cells. Naive subsets were similarly diverse, while memory CD8+ repertoires were much less diverse.

This sequence was found in a human donor in good health. Some clones in this sample may be carry-over from other donors' samples. The chain employs TRBV20-1 and TRBJ2-3; no DNA is available, so the TRBD1 call from TCRdb remains unchecked. The sequenced sample consisted of naive CXCR3+ CD8+ T cells from blood. Documented subset: CD45RO-CCR7+CD27+CD95- naive CD8+ T cells expressing CXCR3 (TNR3+). The CDR3 spells CSARDLNKGRTDTQYF.